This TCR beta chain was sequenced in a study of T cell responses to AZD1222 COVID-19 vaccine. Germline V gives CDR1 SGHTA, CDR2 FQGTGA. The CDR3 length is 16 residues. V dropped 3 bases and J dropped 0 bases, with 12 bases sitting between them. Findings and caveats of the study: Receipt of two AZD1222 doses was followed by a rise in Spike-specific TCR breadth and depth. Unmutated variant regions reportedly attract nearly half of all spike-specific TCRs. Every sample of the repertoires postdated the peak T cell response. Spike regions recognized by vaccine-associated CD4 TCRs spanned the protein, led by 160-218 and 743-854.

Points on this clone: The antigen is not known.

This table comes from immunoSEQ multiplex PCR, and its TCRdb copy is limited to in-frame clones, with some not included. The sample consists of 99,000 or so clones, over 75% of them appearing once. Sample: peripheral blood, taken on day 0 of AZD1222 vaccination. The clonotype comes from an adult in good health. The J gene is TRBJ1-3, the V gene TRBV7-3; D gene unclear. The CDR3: CASSFTKGNSGNTIYF. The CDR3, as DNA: TGTGCCAGCAGCTTTACCAAGGGCAACTCTGGAAACACCATATATTTT.